Following are 14 T cell receptor beta chains from one sample sequenced in a study of T cell repertoires in cytomegalovirus infection (dated by TCRdb to 2018 to 2020). The treatment or condition label for this specimen denotes: in vitro stimulation with specific CMV peptide epitopes to enrich CMV-specific T cells. For these TCRs, the target antigens are not known. TCRdb names Illumina HiSeq 1500 as the instrument used. TCRdb passed the public sequencing reads through fastp at Q25 and MiXCR, retaining productive beta sequences. Rows with a matching CDR3 protein are joined into one entry that keeps the most common DNA and genes. Present in this sample are around 340,000 distinct CDR3 sequences, 25% to 30% of which were seen just once. The ten largest make up about 19% of the sample. The source material was cultured PBMCs, sampled from culture after CMV antigen stimulation. These receptors originate from a human donor in good health (CMV status not recorded). Some clones in this sample may be carry-over from other donors' samples.

This clonotype appeared a few times. The rearrangement joins TRBV6-1 to TRBJ1-1; D not certain. Trimming shortened V by 4 bases and J by 3 bases, and 15 bases separated the two germline ends. The CDR3 length is 15 residues. Looked up from germline, CDR1 is MNHNS and CDR2 is SASEGT. The CDR3 is CASSGTSLADTEAFF. The CDR3 coding sequence is TGTGCCAGCAGTGGTACATCCCTAGCTGACACTGAAGCTTTCTTT.

V usage is TRBV6-5 and J usage is TRBJ2-7; TRBD2 agrees at 9 bases. Germline CDR1 reads MNHEY; CDR2 reads SVGAGI. V was pared by 2 bases and J by 3 bases, with 8 bases of the junction left unmatched. The CDR3 is 16 residues long. Here the CDR3 DNA reads TGTGCCAGCAGTTACGAGGTTAGCGGGAGTAACTACGAGCAGTACTTC. It is translated as CASSYEVSGSNYEQYF.

A single count supports this clonotype. This chain joins TRBV20-1 and TRBJ1-1; tentative D call: TRBD1 (6 bases). CDR1 DFQATT and CDR2 SNEGSKA come from the germline V gene (reference sequence). The germline V and J ends were trimmed by 7 bases and 5 bases, with 20 bases remaining between them. This CDR3 is 14 amino acids long. The CDR3 sequence: CSVTRDTGTTEAFF. The CDR3 region has the DNA TGCAGTGTTACTAGGGACACCGGAACAACTGAAGCTTTCTTT.

In this sample, this clonotype turned up a few times. The chain is built from TRBV12-3 or TRBV12-4 and TRBJ1-1; D ambiguous. The CDR3 spans 12 residues. V lost 7 bases to trimming and J lost 3 bases, with 9 bases between them. The CDR3 coding sequence is TGTGCCAGCACAGAGGGTTACACTGAAGCTTTCTTT. Residues: CASTEGYTEAFF.

In this sample, this clonotype turned up a few times. The chain uses TRBV28 and TRBJ1-4; the match to TRBD1 covers 7 bases. V trimming: 4 bases; J trimming: 7 bases; junction bases outside the gene matches: 9. This CDR3 region has 15 residues. The germline V gene encodes CDR1 MDHEN and CDR2 SYDVKM. The CDR3 reads CASSYREGAFEKLFF. The CDR3 DNA is TGTGCCAGCAGTTACCGGGAGGGGGCTTTTGAAAAACTGTTTTTT. Variable domain in full (rest from reference TRBV28 and TRBJ1-4): DVKVTQSSRYLVKRTGEKVFLECVQDMDHENMFWYRQDPGLGLRLIYFSYDVKMKEKGDIPEGYSVSREKKERFSLILESASTNQTSMYLCASSYREGAFEKLFFGSGTQLSVL.

Comments on this clonotype: A junction boundary mismatches the germline segment, possibly from a read error. The chain uses TRBV6-1 and TRBJ1-1; the D gene is possibly TRBD1 (5 bases). The CDR3 is 13 residues long. Germline lookup yields CDR1 MNHNS and CDR2 SASEGT. CDR3 nucleotide sequence: TGTGCCAGCAGTTTTTCTCAGGGATGGGAAATGGATTTT. This translates into CASSFSQGWEMDF.

The chain joins TRBV27 to TRBJ1-5; no reliable D call. The CDR3 is 13 amino acids. CDR1 is MNHEY, CDR2 SMNVEV, per germline (reference sequence). V gave up 5 bases and J gave up 4 bases, with 9 bases separating them. In DNA, the CDR3 is TGTGCCAGCAGTCCGACGATAAATCAGCCCCAGCATTTT. It yields the protein CASSPTINQPQHF.

This clonotype was detected only a few times. The genes are TRBV7-7 and TRBJ2-5; D gene uncertain. This CDR3 is 15 amino acids long. Per the germline V gene, CDR1 is SSHAT and CDR2 is FNYEAQ (reference sequence). Trimming left V 1 base short and J 1 base short, with 10 bases between. CDR3 sequence (DNA): TGTGCCAGCAGCTTAGAATTGGGCCCCCAAGAGACCCAGTACTTC. Translating it yields CASSLELGPQETQYF. Full variable domain (outside the CDR3, taken from reference TRBV7-7 and TRBJ2-5): GAGVSQSPRYKVTKRGQDVTLRCDPISSHATLYWYQQALGQGPEFLTYFNYEAQPDKSGLPSDRFSAERPEGSISTLTIQRTEQRDSAMYRCASSLELGPQETQYFGPGTRLLVL.

The rearrangement links TRBV6-6 to TRBJ2-5; 10 bases align to TRBD2. This CDR3 comprises 18 residues. Germline CDR1 is MNHNY and CDR2 is SVGAGI (reference sequence). J was trimmed by 10 bases and V by 0 bases; bases with no gene match: 17. The CDR3 coding sequence is TGTGCCAGCAGTTACTCGAGGCTAGCGGGGGACCCCTCAATGGGCCAGTACTTC. Residues: CASSYSRLAGDPSMGQYF.

At least ten counts were recorded for this clonotype. The V call is TRBV27, the J call TRBJ1-4; D is unresolved. The germline CDR1 and CDR2 sequences are MNHEY and SMNVEV (reference sequence). V lost 6 bases and J 1 base, leaving 15 bases between the germline ends. The length of the CDR3 is 16 residues. CDR3 nucleotides: TGTGCCAGCAGCTCCCCACGGACGGAAACTAATGAAAAACTGTTTTTT. Residues: CASSSPRTETNEKLFF.

This chain uses TRBV27 with TRBJ2-1; the match to TRBD1 covers 8 bases. With 5 bases clipped from V and 7 bases from J, the junction kept 7 bases outside the gene matches. The germline V gene encodes CDR1 MNHEY and CDR2 SMNVEV (reference sequence). This CDR3 has 14 amino acids. CDR3 in amino acids: CASSTRQGRNEQFF. CDR3 in DNA: TGTGCCAGCAGTACGCGACAGGGGAGGAATGAGCAGTTCTTC.

This sequence joins TRBV19 and TRBJ1-1; D gene uncertain. CDR3 size: 14 residues. From germline, CDR1 is LNHDA and CDR2 SQIVND (reference sequence). The V and J ends lost 4 bases and 5 bases respectively, with 14 bases between them. CDR3 amino acids: CASSKGWRGTEAFF. CDR3 nucleotides: TGTGCCAGTAGTAAAGGGTGGAGAGGTACTGAAGCTTTCTTT.

In its sample, this clonotype was seen a few times. The chain recombines TRBV12-3 or TRBV12-4 with TRBJ2-1; 9 bases line up with TRBD1. This CDR3 is built from 16 residues. V shed 3 bases and J 5 bases; nucleotides not matched to a gene: 8. The CDR3 nucleotides are TGTGCCAGCAGTTTCTCCGGGGACAGGGTACACAATGAGCAGTTCTTC. This gives the protein CASSFSGDRVHNEQFF.

This chain joins TRBV12-3 or TRBV12-4 and TRBJ2-3; D is ambiguous. V was shortened by 2 bases and J by 4 bases, with 7 bases between the two germline ends. The CDR3 consists of 13 residues. This CDR3 is CASSLIRPDTQYF. In DNA form, the CDR3 reads TGTGCCAGCAGTTTAATAAGGCCAGATACGCAGTATTTT.